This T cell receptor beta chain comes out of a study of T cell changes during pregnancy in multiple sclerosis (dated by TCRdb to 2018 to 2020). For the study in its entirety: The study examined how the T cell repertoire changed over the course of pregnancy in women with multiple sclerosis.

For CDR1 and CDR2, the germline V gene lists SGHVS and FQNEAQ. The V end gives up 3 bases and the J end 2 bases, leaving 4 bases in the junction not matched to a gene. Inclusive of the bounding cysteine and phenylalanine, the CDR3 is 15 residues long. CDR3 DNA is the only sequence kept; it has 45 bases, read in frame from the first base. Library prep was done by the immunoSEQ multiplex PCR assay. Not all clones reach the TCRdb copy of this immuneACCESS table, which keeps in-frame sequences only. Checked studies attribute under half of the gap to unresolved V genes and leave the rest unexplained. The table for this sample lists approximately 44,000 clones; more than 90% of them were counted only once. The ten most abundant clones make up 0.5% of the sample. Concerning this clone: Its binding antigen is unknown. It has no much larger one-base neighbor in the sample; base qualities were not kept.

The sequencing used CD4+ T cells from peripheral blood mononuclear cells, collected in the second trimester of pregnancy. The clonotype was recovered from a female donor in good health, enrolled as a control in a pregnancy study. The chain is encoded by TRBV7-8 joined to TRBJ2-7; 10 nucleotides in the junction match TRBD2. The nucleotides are TGTGCCAGCAGCTTGCTCAGCGGGAGGGCCTACGAGCAGTACTTC. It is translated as CASSLLSGRAYEQYF. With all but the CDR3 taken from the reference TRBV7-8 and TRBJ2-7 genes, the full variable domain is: GAGVSQSPRYKVAKRGQDVALRCDPISGHVSLFWYQQALGQGPEFLTYFQNEAQLDKSGLPSDRFFAERPEGSVSTLKIQRTQQEDSAVYLCASSLLSGRAYEQYFGPGTRLTVT.